This T cell receptor beta chain was identified in a study of identical twins. Notes on the study in general: The abundant beta clonotypes from cord blood had fewer insertions, and memory repertoires had none of this. Weaker excess twin sharing was observed in beta out-of-frame sequences. When twins shared out-of-frame alpha sequences, those sequences had excess low generation probability. Invariant populations such as MAIT and iNKT cells could partly muddle zero-insertion analyses.

Each CDR3 protein is one row after TCRdb ran MiXCR on the 5' RACE reads. This sample has 1.5 million to 2 million distinct CDR3 sequences; under 35% occur once, and the top ten carry more than 0.25%. About this clonotype: Its target is unknown.

V lost 1 base and J lost 4; bases outside the gene matches: 3. Per germline, CDR1 MNHNY and CDR2 SVGAGI (reference sequence). CDR3 length: 16 amino acids. The chain combines TRBV6-6 with TRBJ2-5; 13 nucleotides agree with TRBD2. The source material was cord blood. The receptor's source is a newborn girl in good health. This chain's CDR3 is CASSYWTSGRGETQYF. The CDR3 nucleotides are TGTGCCAGCAGTTACTGGACTAGCGGGAGAGGAGAGACCCAGTACTTC.